This TCR beta chain originates from a study of blood T cells in healthy people across ages (dated by TCRdb to between 2014 and 2017). A note on the overall study: In model experiments, roughly one uniquely barcoded TCR beta cDNA molecule per two T cells was captured by template switching. Age-related changes in TCR beta repertoire diversity were measured in the study by deep sequencing normalized with unique cDNA molecular identifiers. Donors were grouped into four age groups: young (average about 15 years), middle-aged (39), aged (62) and long-lived (approximately 82). For two donors (one aged 18 to 29 and one aged 80 or older), the study analyzed two additional independent replicas of 1 million unique cDNA reads from the same blood draw. To avoid experimental bias, donors of different ages were distributed randomly across sequencing lanes. Paper-wide results and their limitations: Observed TCR beta diversity per million T cells fell roughly linearly with age, and a significant reduction was already apparent by age about 36. Estimates of total diversity from one million sequenced T cells were regarded as lower bounds and underestimates. Observed TCR beta diversity correlated strongly with the percentage of naive T cells measured by flow cytometry. Because profiling used bulk unsorted PBMCs, naive and antigen-experienced compartments could not be compared conclusively. Compared with the aged group, more naive CD4+ T cells, fewer expanded clones and increased TCR diversity were shown by the long-lived group, suggesting age selection. Because donor CMV infection status was unknown, age-related changes in expanded clonotypes were potentially confounded.

Here V drops 0 bases and J drops 4 bases, and the junction holds 12 bases not matched to any gene. The germline V gene specifies MNHEY as CDR1 and SVGAGI as CDR2. The CDR3 runs 18 residues from the cysteine to the phenylalanine. Only the CDR3 DNA stays, 54 bases, in frame from base 1. The receptor library was made with 5' RACE. TCRdb names Illumina HiSeq 2500 as the instrument used. A second PCR of about 7 to 12 cycles was run with a J-beta primer mix and a sample-barcoded 5' primer. Each TCR beta cDNA molecule received a unique molecular identifier from a template-switch 5' adaptor carrying 12 random nucleotides. Each sample yielded at least 2.5 million CDR3-containing paired-end reads. First-strand cDNA was synthesized from all RNA with the Mint cDNA synthesis kit, primed by a TRBC-specific oligonucleotide. Following uracil-DNA glycosylase treatment, all cDNA underwent a first 18-cycle PCR with the universal primers M1SS and BC2_uni_R. The paper's data handling went like this. Each sample was normalized by randomly selecting 1 million high-quality reads, each carrying a distinct molecular identifier. Reads with shared molecular identifiers were discarded instead of being binned into consensus sequences. MiTCR, set to a Q25 quality threshold and the strictest error-elimination algorithm, was used for CDR3 identification, clonotype clustering and error correction. A nonparametric unseen species model with Euler transformation was used to estimate a lower bound on total TCR beta diversity. Clones were called with MiXCR by TCRdb after fastp trimmed the public reads at Q25, and only in-frame beta chains were retained. Each CDR3 protein gets just one entry, which takes the most common genes and DNA from the rows behind it. TCRdb, not the original authors, processed these V and J calls. The sample has over a million distinct CDR3 sequences on record, approximately 43% of them singletons. Less than 5% of the sample comes from the top ten.

Donors were roughly 40 systemically healthy Caucasian individuals from Russia aged 6 to 90 years. About 10 milliliters of peripheral blood were drawn from each donor into EDTA-treated Vacutainer tubes. Ficoll-Paque density-gradient centrifugation was used to isolate PBMCs, with at least 6.5 million obtained per sample. Total RNA was extracted from PBMCs with Trizol reagent, with at least 6 micrograms obtained per sample. Naive CD45RAhigh/CD27high T cell percentages were measured by flow cytometry on a PBMC aliquot from every donor. This clonotype occurred once. What this receptor recognizes is not known. Per-base quality was not reported, and no clone a single base away is much larger than it.

Recombination joined TRBV6-5 with TRBJ2-3; 8 of the junction bases match TRBD2. Input material: blood. The origin of this receptor is a woman under 30 in good health. The CDR3 protein: CASSYSSGLALSADTQYF. The DNA sequence is given as TGTGCCAGCAGTTACTCGAGTGGACTAGCACTCAGCGCAGATACGCAGTATTTT.